The entry below gives a single T cell receptor (beta chain) sequence along with its context. The antigen remains unidentified. The data are from a study of T cell responses to AZD1222 COVID-19 vaccine. Produced via immunoSEQ multiplex PCR; TCRdb's table is partial and in-frame only. The sample includes fewer than 85,000 clones, roughly 89% of them seen just once. CDR1 and CDR2 (germline): LNHDA, SQIVND (reference sequence). CDR3 length equals 17 residues. V lost 5 bases to trimming and J lost 7 bases, with 26 bases between them. Study-wide results and caveats: Just a handful of people given AZD1222 tested seropositive at baseline. The CD4 TCRs associated with vaccination extended across spike and predominated at 160-218 and 743-854. Following two doses of AZD1222, Spike-specific TCR breadth and depth rose.

The TCR sequence derives from an adult who received the AZD1222 COVID-19 vaccine. The chain links TRBV19 to TRBJ1-2, with D possibly being TRBD1 (6 bases). This specimen consisted of peripheral blood, obtained 28 days after the second AZD1222 dose. The CDR3 is CASSSLVRDTLRSGYTF. The CDR3 nucleotides are TGTGCCAGTAGTTCCCTGGTCCGGGACACGCTAAGGAGTGGCTACACCTTC.